The 11 T cell receptor beta chains presented below share a single source sample, sequenced in a study of cytomegalovirus exposure and HLA in healthy donors. PCR employed 60 Vbeta and 13 Jbeta primers. Method: immunoSEQ multiplex PCR; TCRdb's copy keeps in-frame clones and lacks some. The sample lists more than 150,000 clones, 65% to 90% occurring once. Sequencing input: PBMCs. The receptors here all came from a woman aged 45-65 years in good health and CMV-seropositive.

J is TRBJ1-2 and V is TRBV6-1; TRBD1 aligns across 10 bases. The length of the CDR3 is 13 residues. Germline CDR1 MNHNS, CDR2 SASEGT. J was trimmed by 8 bases and V by 8 bases; bases with no gene match: 8. CDR3 DNA sequence: TGTGCCAGCTCGCCGGGACAGGGGACAGGCTACACCTTC. Translation gives CASSPGQGTGYTF.

The J gene is TRBJ1-6, the V gene TRBV2; D gene unclear. The CDR3 covers 16 residues. Deletions cut 4 bases from V and 2 bases from J, with 12 bases between. CDR1 and CDR2 from the germline V gene are SNHLY and FYNNEI. As DNA, the CDR3 is TGTGCCAGCAGTGTTGGAGGGAGAACCTATAATTCACCCCTCCACTTT. It yields the protein CASSVGGRTYNSPLHF.

The CDR3 DNA reads as TGTGCCAGCAGCTTACCGGGAATGAACACTGAAGCTTTCTTT. This sequence encodes CASSLPGMNTEAFF. V usage is TRBV7-9 and J usage is TRBJ1-1, with D unclear. The CDR3 totals 14 residues. V lost 2 bases, J lost 0 bases, and 7 bases lay in between. Germline V lookup: CDR1 SEHNR, CDR2 FQNEAQ (reference sequence).

The rearrangement links TRBV11-2 to TRBJ2-3; 11 bases are a match to TRBD2. Germline values: CDR1 SGHAT, CDR2 FQNNGV. V was pared by 4 bases and J by 7 bases, with 7 bases of the junction left unmatched. CDR3 length: 15 residues. Written as DNA, the CDR3 is TGTGCCAGCAGCTCGACTAGCGGGGTTCTGTATACGCAGTATTTT. Translation: CASSSTSGVLYTQYF.

This clone appeared a single time. CDR3 protein: CSVQGTYEQYF. The CDR3 DNA sequence: TGCAGCGTTCAAGGTACCTACGAGCAGTACTTC. This sequence joins TRBV29-1 and TRBJ2-7, with unresolved D. Germline lookup yields CDR1 SQVTM and CDR2 ANQGSEA. The V end was cut by 5 bases, the J end by 2 bases, with 7 bases between. This CDR3 has 11 amino acids.

This clone was observed a handful of times. The V gene is TRBV4-3, the J gene TRBJ2-3; the match to TRBD1 covers 11 bases. Germline CDR1 and CDR2: LGHNA and YSLEER. V lost 3 bases and J lost 3; bases outside the gene matches: 2. This CDR3 has 15 amino acids. CDR3 in DNA: TGCGCCAGCAGCCAGGGACAGGGGGAGACAGATACGCAGTATTTT. Residues: CASSQGQGETDTQYF.

The chain links TRBV25-1 to TRBJ2-3, with TRBD2 matching 12 bases. This CDR3 contains 16 residues. Trimming removed 4 bases from V and 2 bases from J; junction bases left unmatched: 4. Looked up from germline, CDR1 is MGHDK and CDR2 is SYGVNS. CDR3 region: CASSVGTSGYTDTQYF. In nucleotides, the CDR3 is TGTGCCAGCAGTGTCGGGACTAGCGGGTACACAGATACGCAGTATTTT.

The rearrangement joins TRBV7-8 to TRBJ1-2; D possibly corresponds to TRBD1 (5 bases). Germline CDR1 SGHVS, CDR2 FQNEAQ. V lost 1 base and J lost 4, with 10 bases in between. This CDR3 is 14 amino acids long. The CDR3 here is CASSLEGAPYGYTF. For the CDR3, the DNA is TGTGCCAGCAGCTTAGAAGGGGCGCCCTATGGCTACACCTTC.

The chain recombines TRBV4-3 with TRBJ2-2; 9 bases match TRBD2. V trimming: 2 bases; J trimming: 4 bases; junction bases outside the gene matches: 14. The CDR3 extends over 19 amino acids. The V gene's germline CDR1 is LGHNA and CDR2 YSLEER. Here the CDR3 reads CASSQSWLAGGRSTGELFF. CDR3 in DNA: TGCGCCAGCAGCCAAAGCTGGCTCGCGGGGGGGCGTAGCACCGGGGAGCTGTTTTTT.

The chain uses TRBV25-1 and TRBJ1-4; D unclear. The V and J ends lost 4 bases and 4 bases respectively, with 10 bases between them. Per germline, CDR1 MGHDK and CDR2 SYGVNS. This CDR3 region has 14 residues. CDR3 bases: TGTGCCAGCAGTGTAAGCAGGATTAATGAAAAACTGTTTTTT. This codes for CASSVSRINEKLFF.

V usage is TRBV18 and J usage is TRBJ2-3, with 8 bases lining up with TRBD2. Trimming at V came to 2 bases and at J to 2 bases, leaving 9 bases not matched to a gene. The CDR3 is 17 amino acids. Germline loops: CDR1 KGHSH, CDR2 LQKENI. The DNA for the CDR3 is TGTGCCAGCTCACCAAGCCCGCCGGGAGGGGACACAGATACGCAGTATTTT. This gives the protein CASSPSPPGGDTDTQYF.